This passage covers 21 T cell receptor beta chains from one sample sequenced in a study of shared clonotypes between healthy human individuals. Sequencing was performed with immunoSEQ multiplex PCR; in TCRdb, only in-frame clones are kept and a portion is missing. The sample holds around 2,100,000 clones; about 95% are singletons and the top ten take around 1%. Naive CD8 cells were CD45RO-negative, positively selected for CCR7, excluding terminally differentiated effector memory CD45RA+ cells. The source material was naive CD8+ T cells sorted from blood. The receptors stem from a man between 18 and 29 years old in good health.

The CDR3 DNA reads TGTGCCAGCAGCTCGGGACAGGCAATCACAGATACGCAGTATTTT. Amino acids: CASSSGQAITDTQYF. The chain employs TRBV5-4 and TRBJ2-3; 8 nucleotides match TRBD1. Germline V gives CDR1 SGHNT, CDR2 YYREEE (reference sequence). This CDR3 region has 15 residues. J was trimmed by 2 bases and V by 3 bases; bases with no gene match: 5. The entire variable domain, with the rest obtained from reference TRBV5-4 and TRBJ2-3, is as follows: ETGVTQSPTHLIKTRGQQVTLRCSSQSGHNTVSWYQQALGQGPQFIFQYYREEENGRGNFPPRFSGLQFPNYSSELNVNALELDDSALYLCASSSGQAITDTQYFGPGTRLTVL.

The chain joins TRBV7-9 to TRBJ2-7; 9 bases match TRBD2. Germline CDR1 and CDR2: SEHNR and FQNEAQ (reference sequence). CDR3 length equals 18 residues. V was pared by 1 base and J by 2 bases, with 12 bases of the junction left unmatched. This CDR3 reads CASSLGPGAGGQAYEQYF. CDR3 DNA: TGTGCCAGCAGCTTAGGGCCCGGTGCGGGAGGGCAAGCCTACGAGCAGTACTTC.

The chain links TRBV11-1 to TRBJ2-7, with TRBD1 identical over 8 bases. The CDR3 is made up of 15 amino acids. Per germline, CDR1 SGHAT and CDR2 FQDESV (reference sequence). V lost 5 bases to trimming and J lost 0 bases; unmatched junction nucleotides: 6. The CDR3 sequence is CASSPTGVSSYEQYF. The CDR3 DNA reads as TGTGCCAGCAGCCCGACAGGGGTTAGCTCCTACGAGCAGTACTTC.

The chain employs TRBV4-3 and TRBJ2-7; possibly TRBD1 or TRBD2 for D (6 bases each). Germline V gene lookup returns CDR1 LGHNA and CDR2 YSLEER. The CDR3 loop spans 14 amino acids. The V end was cut by 1 base, the J end by 2 bases, with 9 bases between. CDR3 DNA: TGCGCCAGCAGCCAAGGGGGGGCTACCTACGAGCAGTACTTC. Protein sequence: CASSQGGATYEQYF.

This chain uses TRBV9 with TRBJ2-2; no clear D gene. V shed 4 bases and J shed 4 bases, with 14 bases lying between them. Germline V gene data show CDR1 as SGDLS and CDR2 as YYNGEE. The CDR3 has 15 amino acids. The DNA for the CDR3 is TGTGCCAGCAGCCGCTTCGATCGGCCCACCGGGGAGCTGTTTTTT. As protein: CASSRFDRPTGELFF.

This chain joins TRBV13 and TRBJ2-1; D is undetermined. V shed 4 bases and J shed 4 bases, with 17 bases lying between them. Germline assignment: CDR1 PRHDT and CDR2 FYEKMQ (reference sequence). The CDR3 spans 16 residues. This chain's CDR3 is CASSSSDRAEYNEQFF. CDR3 nucleotides: TGTGCCAGCAGCTCCTCTGACCGTGCCGAATACAATGAGCAGTTCTTC.

For this clone: The same CDR3 is also encoded by other DNA sequences in this sample. The chain carries TRBV27 and TRBJ2-7, with D tentatively TRBD2 (6 bases). CDR3 length equals 14 residues. CDR1 and CDR2 (germline): MNHEY, SMNVEV (reference sequence). V was pared by 5 bases and J by 0 bases, with 11 bases between. The CDR3 protein is CASSPYGGSYEQYF. CDR3 nucleotides: TGTGCCAGCAGTCCGTACGGGGGCTCCTACGAGCAGTACTTC.

The chain couples TRBV9 to TRBJ1-1; no definite D call. Trimming cost V 3 bases and J 0 bases, with 6 bases left between them. The V gene's germline CDR1 is SGDLS and CDR2 YYNGEE. The CDR3 contains 13 residues. CDR3 sequence: CASSGLLNTEAFF. The CDR3, as DNA: TGTGCCAGCAGCGGACTGTTGAACACTGAAGCTTTCTTT.

V gene TRBV11-2 combines with J gene TRBJ2-5, with TRBD1 as a possible D gene (6 bases). Trimming left V 4 bases short and J 3 bases short, with 9 bases between. The CDR3 covers 13 residues. Germline CDR1 reads SGHAT; CDR2 reads FQNNGV. CDR3 loop: CASSSWTEETQYF. CDR3 DNA: TGTGCCAGCAGCTCCTGGACAGAAGAGACCCAGTACTTC.

This clone came up once. This rearrangement joins TRBV10-3 to TRBJ1-5; 7 nucleotides line up with TRBD1. CDR3 length: 14 residues. Trimming cost V 0 bases and J 8 bases; bases outside gene matches: 4. In germline, CDR1 is ENHRY, CDR2 SYGVKD. CDR3: CAISESTGKKPQHF. The DNA for the CDR3 is TGTGCCATCAGTGAGTCGACAGGGAAAAAGCCCCAGCATTTT.

V gene TRBV11-2 combines with J gene TRBJ1-1; D is perhaps TRBD1 (6 bases). The CDR3 is 15 residues long. V was clipped by 0 bases and J by 5 bases, with 13 bases between them. CDR1 SGHAT and CDR2 FQNNGV come from the germline V gene. Here the CDR3 reads CASSLEAGVGTEAFF. The DNA for the CDR3 is TGTGCCAGCAGCTTAGAGGCAGGGGTCGGTACTGAAGCTTTCTTT.

The chain uses TRBV5-4 and TRBJ1-2; TRBD1 is a possible D gene (5 bases). V was shortened by 1 base and J by 7 bases, with 8 bases between the two germline ends. The germline V gene has CDR1 SGHNT and CDR2 YYREEE (reference sequence). CDR3 length: 12 amino acids. CDR3 DNA sequence: TGTGCCAGCAGCTTGTTAGGGACTGGCTACACCTTC. Its translation is CASSLLGTGYTF. Full variable domain (missing parts from reference TRBV5-4 and TRBJ1-2): ETGVTQSPTHLIKTRGQQVTLRCSSQSGHNTVSWYQQALGQGPQFIFQYYREEENGRGNFPPRFSGLQFPNYSSELNVNALELDDSALYLCASSLLGTGYTFGSGTRLTVV.

The rearrangement uses TRBV7-3 and TRBJ2-2; 9 bases are shared with TRBD2. CDR3 length: 17 amino acids. The V segment lost 3 bases and the J segment 6 bases; nucleotides outside the gene matches: 11. Germline CDR1 and CDR2: SGHTA and FQGTGA. CDR3 amino acids: CASSFDVAGERAGELFF. The CDR3 coding sequence is TGTGCCAGCAGCTTCGACGTAGCGGGGGAAAGGGCCGGGGAGCTGTTTTTT.

The chain is built from TRBV27 and TRBJ1-5; possible D gene TRBD1, 5 bases. The CDR3 totals 13 residues. CDR1 is MNHEY, CDR2 SMNVEV, per germline (reference sequence). The V end was cut by 3 bases, the J end by 8 bases, with 11 bases between. DNA of the CDR3: TGTGCCAGCAGTTTGGGGCGTTGGGAGCCCCAGCATTTT. Translating it yields CASSLGRWEPQHF.

Regarding this clone: Other DNA variants within this sample encode the same CDR3. This chain connects TRBV6-5 to TRBJ2-1; the match to TRBD2 covers 7 bases. Trimming took 0 bases from V and 6 from J; bases not matched to a gene: 2. Germline V CDR1 and CDR2: MNHEY, SVGAGI. This CDR3 has 14 amino acids. CDR3 region: CASSYSGGGNEQFF. The CDR3 DNA follows: TGTGCCAGCAGTTACTCTGGGGGGGGCAATGAGCAGTTCTTC.

This clone was recorded only once. The chain employs TRBV30 and TRBJ2-7; 7 bases are a match to TRBD1. Germline CDR1 and CDR2: GTSNPN and SVGIG (reference sequence). CDR3 size: 14 residues. After removal of 0 bases from V and 2 bases from J, the junction contained 4 bases not matched to a gene. This chain's CDR3 is CAWSVTGEAYEQYF. Here the CDR3 DNA reads TGTGCCTGGAGTGTAACAGGGGAAGCCTACGAGCAGTACTTC.

CDR3 amino acids: CASRSGTQGNYGYTF. CDR3 bases: TGTGCCAGCAGATCCGGGACCCAGGGAAACTATGGCTACACCTTC. The chain uses TRBV6-4 and TRBJ1-2, with TRBD1 as a possible D gene (5 bases). The CDR3 covers 15 residues. The V end lost 6 bases, the J end lost 2 bases, and 16 bases lay between the germline ends. Germline CDR1 reads MRHNA; CDR2 reads SNTAGT.

This clone was recorded a few times. The chain carries TRBV19 and TRBJ2-1, with TRBD2 matching 14 bases. Trimming cost V 1 base and J 7 bases; bases outside gene matches: 12. Germline lookup yields CDR1 LNHDA and CDR2 SQIVND (reference sequence). The CDR3 covers 19 residues. CDR3 coding DNA: TGTGCCAGTAGTATAGCTGGACTAGCGGGAGGTGGTATCGAGAATGAGCAGTTCTTC. This encodes CASSIAGLAGGGIENEQFF.

The chain recombines TRBV6-6 with TRBJ1-1; possible D gene TRBD1, 5 bases. The CDR3 consists of 13 residues. Looked up from germline, CDR1 is MNHNY and CDR2 is SVGAGI (reference sequence). V gave up 6 bases and J gave up 7 bases, with 15 bases separating them. In nucleotides, the CDR3 is TGTGCCAGCAGCCACGAGACAGCTCATGAAGCTTTCTTT. Translating gives CASSHETAHEAFF.

V gene TRBV27 combines with J gene TRBJ2-5; 7 bases align to TRBD2. CDR1 and CDR2 from the germline V gene are MNHEY and SMNVEV (reference sequence). There are 15 residues in the CDR3. The trim removed 5 bases at V and 5 bases at J, leaving 11 bases unmatched. CDR3 sequence (DNA): TGTGCCAGCAGTAGCGGGGAGGCCCCATGGGAGACCCAGTACTTC. Amino acids: CASSSGEAPWETQYF.

This chain uses TRBV7-9 with TRBJ2-1; D may match TRBD1 or TRBD2 (5 bases each). The CDR3 length is 12 residues. CDR1 is SEHNR and CDR2 is FQNEAQ in the germline V gene (reference sequence). Deletions cut 5 bases from V and 12 bases from J, with 14 bases between. This CDR3 reads CASSPHGGWQFF. The CDR3 bases are TGTGCCAGCAGCCCCCATGGGGGTTGGCAGTTCTTC.